Presented here are 16 T cell receptor beta chains from one specimen sequenced in a study of HIV-infected patients and healthy controls. TCRdb re-derived calls from the 5' RACE reads in MiXCR, one entry per CDR3 protein. The sample shows about 67,000 distinct CDR3 sequences, about 17% of them seen only once. The specimen sequenced was CD4+ T cells from blood. The receptors come from a human donor in good health.

This clonotype was observed many times. The genes are TRBV14 and TRBJ2-4, with D unresolved. Trimming removed 0 bases from V and 0 bases from J, with 9 bases in between. CDR3 size: 16 residues. Germline V gene sequence: CDR1 SGHDN, CDR2 FVKESK. As DNA, the CDR3 is TGTGCCAGCAGCCAAGAATCGTCCCCAGCCAAAAACATTCAGTACTTC. Protein sequence: CASSQESSPAKNIQYF.

V is TRBV19 and J is TRBJ2-1; D possibly corresponds to TRBD1 (6 bases). V lost 10 bases to trimming and J lost 7 bases, with 20 bases between them. Germline lookup yields CDR1 LNHDA and CDR2 SQIVND (reference sequence). The CDR3 sequence is 14 residues long. CDR3 nucleotide sequence: TGTGCCACTAAGGGGGAGCTCCCCGTAAATGAGCAGTTCTTC. As protein: CATKGELPVNEQFF.

This clonotype came up many times. The V and J genes are TRBV6-5 and TRBJ1-1; 7 bases align to TRBD1. CDR3 length equals 15 residues. Germline V gene lookup returns CDR1 MNHEY and CDR2 SVGAGI. V dropped 6 bases and J dropped 6; count of bases not matched to a gene: 13. The CDR3 region is CASRRRPTGAPEAFF. CDR3 in DNA: TGTGCCAGCAGGAGGCGTCCCACAGGGGCCCCTGAAGCTTTCTTT.

Ten or more counts support this clonotype. The genes are TRBV28 and TRBJ2-7; a possible D gene is TRBD1 (6 bases). The CDR3 runs to 16 residues. Trimming shortened V by 1 base and J by 2 bases, and 15 bases separated the two germline ends. Germline V CDR1 and CDR2: MDHEN, SYDVKM. The CDR3: CASSLFGGQKTYEQYF. The DNA for the CDR3 is TGTGCCAGCAGTTTATTTGGCGGACAGAAAACCTACGAGCAGTACTTC.

The rearrangement links TRBV19 to TRBJ1-3; D gene unclear. The CDR3 runs 13 residues. Germline V gene sequence: CDR1 LNHDA, CDR2 SQIVND (reference sequence). The ends were cut back, 10 bases at V and 0 bases at J, with 10 bases in the middle. In DNA, the CDR3 is TGTGCCACCCGACCGGCCTCTGGAAACACCATATATTTT. Translated, it gives CATRPASGNTIYF.

In this sample, this clonotype turned up many times. The chain carries TRBV12-3 or TRBV12-4 and TRBJ1-5; D not certain. The CDR3 has 12 residues. V was trimmed by 0 bases and J by 9 bases, leaving 6 bases between them. The CDR3 reads CASSLARPPQHF. The CDR3 DNA sequence: TGTGCCAGCAGTTTAGCGCGGCCGCCCCAGCATTTT.

This clonotype came up a few times. The chain combines TRBV29-1 with TRBJ1-2, with 7 bases lining up with TRBD1. V was clipped by 4 bases and J by 3 bases; unmatched bases: 5. Germline V gives CDR1 SQVTM, CDR2 ANQGSEA. The CDR3 runs to 13 residues. This chain's CDR3 is CSVVRDRYYGYTF. CDR3 sequence (DNA): TGCAGCGTTGTGCGGGACAGATACTATGGCTACACCTTC.

This clonotype appeared many times. The chain combines TRBV12-3 or TRBV12-4 with TRBJ2-6, with D perhaps TRBD2 (6 bases). CDR3 length: 15 amino acids. Trimming removed 6 bases from V and 2 bases from J, with 11 bases in between. CDR3 loop: CASSEAGTGANVLTF. CDR3 nucleotides: TGTGCCAGCAGCGAGGCGGGAACTGGGGCCAACGTCCTGACTTTC.

V gene TRBV20-1 combines with J gene TRBJ1-2, with TRBD1 matching 7 bases. Trimming cost V 6 bases and J 8 bases; bases outside gene matches: 15. CDR3 length: 14 amino acids. Germline V CDR1 and CDR2: DFQATT, SNEGSKA (reference sequence). CDR3 loop: CSAPRTGGGRGYTF. The CDR3 region has the DNA TGCAGTGCCCCCAGGACAGGTGGAGGGCGAGGCTACACCTTC.

This clonotype turned up a few times. The V gene is TRBV18, the J gene TRBJ2-2; 8 positions match TRBD1. This CDR3 has 16 amino acids. After removal of 3 bases from V and 3 bases from J, the junction contained 6 bases not matched to a gene. Germline V gene data show CDR1 as KGHSH and CDR2 as LQKENI. CDR3 residues: CASSPRGQGYTGELFF. CDR3 in DNA: TGTGCCAGCTCACCGCGAGGACAGGGATACACCGGGGAGCTGTTTTTT.

This clonotype was counted only a few times. CDR3 region: CASSQRRVKTGKGPYEQYF. The DNA of the CDR3 is TGTGCCAGCAGCCAAAGAAGGGTTAAGACAGGGAAGGGCCCGTACGAGCAGTACTTC. The chain has TRBV7-2 and TRBJ2-7; the match to TRBD1 covers 7 bases. Germline CDR1 is SGHTA and CDR2 is FQGNSA. This CDR3 comprises 19 residues. Trimming took 5 bases from V and 4 from J; bases not matched to a gene: 23.

This clonotype was counted only a few times. This chain connects TRBV7-2 to TRBJ2-7; 10 nucleotides agree with TRBD2. Germline V gene sequence: CDR1 SGHTA, CDR2 FQGNSA. V shed 6 bases and J 4 bases; nucleotides not matched to a gene: 12. The CDR3 totals 16 residues. CDR3 bases: TGTGCCAGCAGTAGGGCTAGCGGGGGCTCGAATTACGAGCAGTACTTC. It translates to CASSRASGGSNYEQYF.

This clonotype appeared many times. The chain employs TRBV6-2 or TRBV6-3 and TRBJ2-5; D perhaps matches TRBD1 (6 bases). Trimming pared 5 bases from V and 5 bases from J, leaving 15 bases between. The germline CDR1 and CDR2 sequences are MNHEY and SVGEGT. The CDR3 totals 14 residues. This CDR3 reads CASSSGQPGETQYF. The CDR3 coding sequence is TGTGCCAGCAGTAGCGGACAGCCCGGGGAGACCCAGTACTTC.

This clonotype was detected many times. The chain combines TRBV5-1 with TRBJ2-7, with D possibly TRBD2 on 5 matching bases. This CDR3 has 12 amino acids. The V gene lost 4 bases and the J gene lost 5 bases, with 10 bases spanning the gap. Germline lookup yields CDR1 SGHRS and CDR2 YFSETQ. The CDR3 DNA follows: TGCGCCAGCAGCGCGGGCCGCCACGAGCAGTACTTC. It codes for CASSAGRHEQYF.

V usage is TRBV10-3 and J usage is TRBJ2-1, with 15 bases that match TRBD2. Germline CDR1 and CDR2: ENHRY and SYGVKD. CDR3 length: 15 residues. Unmatched junction bases numbered 9, after V lost 9 bases and J lost 9 bases. The CDR3 coding sequence is TGTGCCATAACTACGGGACTAGCGGGGGGTGGTGAGCAGTTCTTC. Amino acid sequence: CAITTGLAGGGEQFF.

V gene TRBV7-9 combines with J gene TRBJ2-3; the match to TRBD2 covers 11 bases. This CDR3 region has 15 residues. V shed 5 bases, J shed 5 bases, and the junction held 6 bases outside the gene matches. Per germline, CDR1 SEHNR and CDR2 FQNEAQ (reference sequence). The CDR3 DNA reads as TGTGCCAGCAGCGTTAGCGGGGGGGCCTTAGATACGCAGTATTTT. Encoded protein: CASSVSGGALDTQYF.